This TCR beta chain was recorded in a study of T cells after yellow fever vaccination. Whole-study findings and limits: Most clones from primary vaccination were detected again post-booster (almost 98% CD4, 70% to 90% CD8).

Unmatched junction bases numbered 8, after V lost 8 bases and J lost 5 bases. This CDR3 comprises 13 residues. As for this clonotype: Antigen unknown.

TCRdb reanalysed the 5' RACE reads using MiXCR and keeps one entry per CDR3 protein. The sample holds 300,000 to 400,000 distinct CDR3 sequences, roughly 8.3% seen once. Sequencing was performed on PBMCs, taken around 45 days after the first yellow fever vaccination. This receptor was obtained from a man younger than 35 who received the YFV17D yellow fever vaccine. The V gene is TRBV12-3 or TRBV12-4, the J gene TRBJ1-1; TRBD1 matches at 7 bases. The CDR3 DNA reads as TGTGCCAGCTCGCAGGGGGTTTGGACTGAAGCTTTCTTT. It specifies CASSQGVWTEAFF.